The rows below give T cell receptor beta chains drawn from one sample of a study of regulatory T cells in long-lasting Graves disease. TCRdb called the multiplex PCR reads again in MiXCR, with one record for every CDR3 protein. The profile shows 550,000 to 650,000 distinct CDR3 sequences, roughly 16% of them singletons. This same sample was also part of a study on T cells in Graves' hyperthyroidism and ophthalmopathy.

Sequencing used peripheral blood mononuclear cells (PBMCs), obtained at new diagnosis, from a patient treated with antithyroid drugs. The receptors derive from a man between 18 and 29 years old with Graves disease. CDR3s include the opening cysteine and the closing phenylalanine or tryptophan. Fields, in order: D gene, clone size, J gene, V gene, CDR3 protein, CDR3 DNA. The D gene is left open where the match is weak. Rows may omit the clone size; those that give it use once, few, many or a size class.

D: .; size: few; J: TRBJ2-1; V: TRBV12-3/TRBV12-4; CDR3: CASRRAGYNEQFF; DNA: TGTGCCAGCCGGAGGGCCGGCTACAATGAGCAGTTCTTC
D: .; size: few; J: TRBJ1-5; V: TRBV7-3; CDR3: CASSLGGQGTPQHF; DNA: TGTGCCAGCAGCTTAGGGGGGCAGGGGACGCCCCAGCATTTT
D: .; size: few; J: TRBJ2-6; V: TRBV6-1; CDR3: CASSPLTSGANVLTF; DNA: TGTGCCAGCAGTCCCCTGACCTCTGGGGCCAACGTCCTGACTTTC
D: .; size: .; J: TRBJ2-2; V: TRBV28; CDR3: CASSLTGAGAPGELFF; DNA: TGTGCCAGCAGTCTAACGGGCGCGGGGGCTCCCGGGGAGCTGTTTTTT
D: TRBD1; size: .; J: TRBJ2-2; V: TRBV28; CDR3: CASSSGQGLIYGELFF; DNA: TGTGCCAGCAGTTCAGGACAGGGATTAATTTACGGGGAGCTGTTTTTT
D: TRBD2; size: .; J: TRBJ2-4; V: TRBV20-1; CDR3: CSALSSGMGEFF; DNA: TGCAGTGCCCTTTCTAGCGGGATGGGCGAGTTCTTC
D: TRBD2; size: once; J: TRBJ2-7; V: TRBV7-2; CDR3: CASSLTSAGGSSYEQYF; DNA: TGTGCCAGCAGCTTAACGAGTGCGGGAGGGAGCTCCTACGAGCAGTACTTC
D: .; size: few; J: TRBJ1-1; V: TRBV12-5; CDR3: CASGLEEGTEAFF; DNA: TGTGCTAGTGGTTTGGAAGAGGGCACTGAAGCTTTCTTT
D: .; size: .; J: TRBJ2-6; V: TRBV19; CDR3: CASSFRPEQSNVLTF; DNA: TGTGCCAGTAGTTTTAGACCGGAACAGTCCAACGTCCTGACTTTC
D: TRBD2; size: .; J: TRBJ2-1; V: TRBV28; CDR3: CASAVAGSGEQFF; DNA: TGTGCCAGCGCGGTAGCGGGGAGTGGTGAGCAGTTCTTC
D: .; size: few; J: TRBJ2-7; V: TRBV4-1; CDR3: CASSPPKGSYEQYF; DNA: TGCGCCAGCAGCCCCCCCAAGGGCTCCTACGAGCAGTACTTC
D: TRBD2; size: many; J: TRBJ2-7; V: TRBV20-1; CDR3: CSASRLAVPYEQYF; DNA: TGCAGTGCTAGTCGACTAGCTGTGCCCTACGAGCAGTACTTC
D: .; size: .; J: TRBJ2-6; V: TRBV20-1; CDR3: CSALGAPNVLTF; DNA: TGCAGTGCTCTGGGGGCCCCCAACGTCCTGACTTTC
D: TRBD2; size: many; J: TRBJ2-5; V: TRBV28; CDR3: CASSFKPSGKVFGETQYF; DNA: TGTGCCAGCAGTTTTAAGCCTAGCGGGAAGGTTTTTGGAGAGACCCAGTACTTC
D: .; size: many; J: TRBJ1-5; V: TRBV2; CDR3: CASSRAVGNQPQHF; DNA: TGTGCCAGCAGTAGGGCCGTGGGCAATCAGCCCCAGCATTTT
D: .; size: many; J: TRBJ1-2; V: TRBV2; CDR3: CASGQSGYTF; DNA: TGTGCCAGCGGGCAAAGTGGCTACACCTTC
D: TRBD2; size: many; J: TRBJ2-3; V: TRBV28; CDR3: CASRRAGTSGSTDTQYF; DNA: TGTGCCAGCAGACGGGCGGGGACTAGCGGGAGCACAGATACGCAGTATTTT
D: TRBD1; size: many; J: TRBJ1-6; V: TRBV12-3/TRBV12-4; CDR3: CASKLGVRGVVSPLHF; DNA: TGTGCCAGCAAACTTGGAGTCAGGGGGGTTGTTTCACCCCTCCACTTT
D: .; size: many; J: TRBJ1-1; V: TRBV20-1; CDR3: CSARDRVVNTEAFF; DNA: TGCAGTGCTAGAGATCGGGTGGTGAACACTGAAGCTTTCTTT
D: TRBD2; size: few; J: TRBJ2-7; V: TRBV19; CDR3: CASSPTSGIYEQYF; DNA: TGTGCCAGTAGTCCGACTAGCGGGATTTACGAGCAGTACTTC
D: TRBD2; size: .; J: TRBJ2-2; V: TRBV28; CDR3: CASRPLAGADTGGLFF; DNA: TGTGCCAGCAGACCTTTAGCGGGAGCCGACACCGGGGGGCTGTTTTTT
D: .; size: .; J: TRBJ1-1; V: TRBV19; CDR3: CASRDLDTEAFF; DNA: TGTGCCAGTAGGGACCTTGACACTGAAGCTTTCTTT
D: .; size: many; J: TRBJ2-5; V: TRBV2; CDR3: CASTLKETQYF; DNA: TGTGCCAGCACCTTAAAAGAGACCCAGTACTTC
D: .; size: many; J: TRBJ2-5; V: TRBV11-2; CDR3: CASSFGTREETQYF; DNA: TGTGCCAGCAGCTTCGGGACCAGGGAAGAGACCCAGTACTTC
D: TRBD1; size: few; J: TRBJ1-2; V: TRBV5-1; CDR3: CASSLGNRDRYDYGYTF; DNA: TGCGCCAGCAGCTTGGGGAACCGGGACAGGTACGACTATGGCTACACCTTC
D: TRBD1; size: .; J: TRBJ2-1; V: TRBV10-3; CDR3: CAISETGGEQFF; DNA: TGTGCCATCAGTGAGACAGGGGGGGAGCAGTTCTTC
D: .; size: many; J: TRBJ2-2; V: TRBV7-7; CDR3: CASSLDSGELFF; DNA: TGCGCCAGCAGTCTCGACTCCGGGGAGCTGTTTTTT
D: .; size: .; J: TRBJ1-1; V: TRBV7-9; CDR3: CASSWGDEGAFF; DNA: TGTGCCAGCAGCTGGGGGGACGAGGGTGCTTTCTTT
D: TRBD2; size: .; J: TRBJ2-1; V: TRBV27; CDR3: CASSEIDGGDYNEQFF; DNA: TGTGCCAGCAGTGAGATAGACGGGGGGGATTACAATGAGCAGTTCTTC
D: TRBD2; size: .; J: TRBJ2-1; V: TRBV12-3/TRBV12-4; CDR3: CASSAWTSGSSYNEQFF; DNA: TGTGCCAGCAGTGCGTGGACTAGCGGGAGCAGTTACAATGAGCAGTTCTTC
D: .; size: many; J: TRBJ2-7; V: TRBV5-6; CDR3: CASSLVPSGTYEQYF; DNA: TGTGCCAGCAGCTTGGTCCCCAGCGGTACCTACGAGCAGTACTTC